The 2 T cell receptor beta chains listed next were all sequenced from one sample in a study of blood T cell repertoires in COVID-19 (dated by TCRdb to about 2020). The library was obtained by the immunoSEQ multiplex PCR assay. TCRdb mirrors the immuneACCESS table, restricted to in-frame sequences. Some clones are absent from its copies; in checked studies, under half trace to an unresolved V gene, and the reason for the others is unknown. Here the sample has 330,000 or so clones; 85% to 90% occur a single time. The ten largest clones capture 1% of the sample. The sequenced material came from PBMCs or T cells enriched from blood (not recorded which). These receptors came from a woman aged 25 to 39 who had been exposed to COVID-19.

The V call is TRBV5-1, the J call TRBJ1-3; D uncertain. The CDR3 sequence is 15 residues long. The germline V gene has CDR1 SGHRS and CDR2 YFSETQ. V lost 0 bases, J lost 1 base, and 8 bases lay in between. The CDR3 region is CASSLGWLSGNTIYF. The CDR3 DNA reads TGCGCCAGCAGCTTGGGTTGGCTTTCTGGAAACACCATATATTTT.

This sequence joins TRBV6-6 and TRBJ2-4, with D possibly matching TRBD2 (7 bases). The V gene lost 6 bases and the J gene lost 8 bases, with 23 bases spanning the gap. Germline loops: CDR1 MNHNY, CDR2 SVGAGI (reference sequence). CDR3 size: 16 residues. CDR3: CASSKVTPGGRHIQYF. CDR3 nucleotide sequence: TGTGCCAGCAGCAAAGTTACACCGGGGGGCCGGCACATTCAGTACTTC.